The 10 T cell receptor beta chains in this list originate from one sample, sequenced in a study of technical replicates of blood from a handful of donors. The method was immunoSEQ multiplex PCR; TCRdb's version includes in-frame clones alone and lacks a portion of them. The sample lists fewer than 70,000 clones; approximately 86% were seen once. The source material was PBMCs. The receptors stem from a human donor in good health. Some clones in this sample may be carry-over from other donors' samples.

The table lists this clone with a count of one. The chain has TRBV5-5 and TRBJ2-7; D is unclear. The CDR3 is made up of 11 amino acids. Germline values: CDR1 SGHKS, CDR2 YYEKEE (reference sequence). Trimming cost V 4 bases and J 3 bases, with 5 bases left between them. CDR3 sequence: CASSADYEQYF. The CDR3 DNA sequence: TGTGCCAGCAGCGCGGACTACGAGCAGTACTTC.

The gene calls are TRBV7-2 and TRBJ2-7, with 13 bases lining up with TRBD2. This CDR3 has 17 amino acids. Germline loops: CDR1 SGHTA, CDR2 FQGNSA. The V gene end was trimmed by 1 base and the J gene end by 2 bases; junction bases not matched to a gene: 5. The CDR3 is CASSLVGTSGVAYEQYF. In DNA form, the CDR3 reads TGTGCCAGCAGCTTAGTAGGGACTAGCGGGGTGGCCTACGAGCAGTACTTC.

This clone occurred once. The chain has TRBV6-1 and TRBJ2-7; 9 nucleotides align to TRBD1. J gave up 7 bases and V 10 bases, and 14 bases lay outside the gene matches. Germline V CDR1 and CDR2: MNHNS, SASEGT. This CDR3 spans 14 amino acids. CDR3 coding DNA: TGTGCCACCCGGGCGCCGACAGGGGGGAAAGAGCAGTACTTC. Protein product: CATRAPTGGKEQYF.

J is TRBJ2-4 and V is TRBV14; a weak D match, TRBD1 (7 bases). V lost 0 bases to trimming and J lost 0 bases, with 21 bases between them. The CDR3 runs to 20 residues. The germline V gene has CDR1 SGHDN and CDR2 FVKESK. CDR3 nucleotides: TGTGCCAGCAGCCAAGACAGGGGGGTTGAGGGGGCGATAGCCAAAAACATTCAGTACTTC. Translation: CASSQDRGVEGAIAKNIQYF. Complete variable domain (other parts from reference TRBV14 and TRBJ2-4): EAGVTQFPSHSVIEKGQTVTLRCDPISGHDNLYWYRRVMGKEIKFLLHFVKESKQDESGMPNNRFLAERTGGTYSTLKVQPAELEDSGVYFCASSQDRGVEGAIAKNIQYFGAGTRLSVL.

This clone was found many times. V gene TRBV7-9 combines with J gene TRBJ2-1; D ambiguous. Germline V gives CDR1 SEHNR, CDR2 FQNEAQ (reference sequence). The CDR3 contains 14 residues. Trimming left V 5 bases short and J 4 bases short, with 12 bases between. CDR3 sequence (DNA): TGTGCCAGCAGCCCTCCTATCACGTACAATGAGCAGTTCTTC. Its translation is CASSPPITYNEQFF.

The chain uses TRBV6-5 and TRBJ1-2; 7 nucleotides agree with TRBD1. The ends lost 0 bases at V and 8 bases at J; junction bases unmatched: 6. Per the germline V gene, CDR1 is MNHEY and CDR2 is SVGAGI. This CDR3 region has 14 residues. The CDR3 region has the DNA TGTGCCAGCAGTTACTCGAGACAGGGAGGAGGCTACACCTTC. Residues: CASSYSRQGGGYTF.

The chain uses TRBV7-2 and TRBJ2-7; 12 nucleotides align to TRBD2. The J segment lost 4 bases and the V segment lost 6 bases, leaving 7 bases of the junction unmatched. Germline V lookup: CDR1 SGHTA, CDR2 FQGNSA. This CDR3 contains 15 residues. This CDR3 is CASRTGLAGSYEQYF. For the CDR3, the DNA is TGTGCCAGCAGAACAGGACTAGCGGGATCTTACGAGCAGTACTTC.

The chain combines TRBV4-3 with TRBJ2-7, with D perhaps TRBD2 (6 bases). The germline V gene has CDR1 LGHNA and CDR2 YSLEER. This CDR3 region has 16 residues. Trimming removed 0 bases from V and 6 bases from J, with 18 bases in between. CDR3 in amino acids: CASSQDRRGRLPEQYF. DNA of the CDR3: TGCGCCAGCAGCCAAGATAGGAGGGGAAGGCTCCCCGAGCAGTACTTC.

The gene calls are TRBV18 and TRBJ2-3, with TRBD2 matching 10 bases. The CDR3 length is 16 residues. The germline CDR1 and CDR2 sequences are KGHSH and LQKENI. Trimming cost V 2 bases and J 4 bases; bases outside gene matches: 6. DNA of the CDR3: TGTGCCAGCTCACCAAGAGCGGGAGGGGACGCAGATACGCAGTATTTT. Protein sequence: CASSPRAGGDADTQYF.

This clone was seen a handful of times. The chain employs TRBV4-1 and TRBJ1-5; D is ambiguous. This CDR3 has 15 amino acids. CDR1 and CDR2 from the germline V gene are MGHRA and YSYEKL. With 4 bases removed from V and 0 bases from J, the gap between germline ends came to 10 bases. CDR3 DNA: TGCGCCAGCAGCCTTGAGCAATCTAGCAATCAGCCCCAGCATTTT. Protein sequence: CASSLEQSSNQPQHF.